This TCR beta chain derives from a study of human T cells and chemical hapten exposure. This clonotype was counted at least ten times. Via MiXCR, TCRdb re-called the RACE reads, giving one row per CDR3 protein. The table records some 330,000 distinct CDR3 sequences, approximately 5% of them present only once. As to time point: pre-sensitization, week 0. The treatment denotes: therapeutic diphenylcyclopropenone sensitization with weekly scalp DPC. Patches went on only after blood had been drawn each time. This CDR3 contains 14 residues. The V end was cut by 6 bases, the J end by 1 base, with 12 bases between. CDR1 and CDR2 (germline): SNHLY, FYNNEI.

This TCR was sampled from a woman younger than 35 with alopecia areata. Some clones in this sample may be carry-over from other donors' samples. The sequenced sample was whole blood, obtained in connection with sensitization to the hapten diphenylcyclopropenone (DPC). The chain is built from TRBV2 and TRBJ2-5; a possible D gene is TRBD2 (5 bases). CDR3 protein: CASRGGPRQETQYF. The CDR3, as DNA: TGTGCCAGCAGGGGCGGGCCTCGCCAAGAGACCCAGTACTTC.